These 18 T cell receptor beta chains share one sample of origin, sequenced in a study of T cell responses to AZD1222 COVID-19 vaccine. This table comes from immunoSEQ multiplex PCR, and its TCRdb copy is limited to in-frame clones, with some not included. The table shows 120,000 or so clones, with about nine tenths occurring only once. The sequencing used peripheral blood, collected 28 days after the second dose of the MenACWY control vaccine. The origin of the receptors is an adult who received the MenACWY meningococcal vaccine as a control.

The CDR3 DNA sequence: TGTGCCAGCAGCTTGGATCCGAACACTGAAGCTTTCTTT. Translation: CASSLDPNTEAFF. The chain recombines TRBV5-4 with TRBJ1-1; no clear D. The CDR3 length is 13 residues. From germline, CDR1 is SGHNT and CDR2 YYREEE (reference sequence). The V end was cut by 0 bases, the J end by 1 base, with 4 bases between. The full variable domain, in which reference TRBV5-4 and TRBJ1-1 provide the parts outside the CDR3, is ETGVTQSPTHLIKTRGQQVTLRCSSQSGHNTVSWYQQALGQGPQFIFQYYREEENGRGNFPPRFSGLQFPNYSSELNVNALELDDSALYLCASSLDPNTEAFFGQGTRLTVV.

The genes are TRBV7-2 and TRBJ2-7; D is ambiguous. The CDR3 totals 15 residues. The V end lost 0 bases, the J end lost 0 bases, and 9 bases lay between the germline ends. CDR1 is SGHTA and CDR2 is FQGNSA in the germline V gene. The DNA of the CDR3 is TGTGCCAGCAGCTTAGCGATGGGGATCTCCTACGAGCAGTACTTC. Encoded protein: CASSLAMGISYEQYF. Drawing the rest from reference TRBV7-2 and TRBJ2-7, the complete variable domain is GAGVSQSPSNKVTEKGKDVELRCDPISGHTALYWYRQSLGQGLEFLIYFQGNSAPDKSGLPSDRFSAERTGGSVSTLTIQRTQQEDSAVYLCASSLAMGISYEQYFGPGTRLTVT.

The chain joins TRBV6-5 to TRBJ2-1; TRBD2 aligns across 9 bases. This CDR3 has 15 amino acids. The germline V gene has CDR1 MNHEY and CDR2 SVGAGI. The ends lost 6 bases at V and 2 bases at J; junction bases unmatched: 5. CDR3 region: CASRSAGGTYNEQFF. The CDR3 DNA is TGTGCCAGCAGATCAGCGGGAGGTACCTACAATGAGCAGTTCTTC.

The V call is TRBV10-2, the J call TRBJ1-6, with D perhaps matching TRBD1 (6 bases). This CDR3 is built from 13 residues. V was shortened by 3 bases and J by 8 bases, with 8 bases between the two germline ends. Germline V gives CDR1 WSHSY, CDR2 SAAADI. Here the CDR3 reads CASSDGGDSPLHF. The CDR3 DNA reads TGCGCCAGCAGTGATGGGGGCGATTCACCCCTCCACTTT.

The chain combines TRBV19 with TRBJ1-5, with D possibly TRBD1 on 5 matching bases. The CDR3 is 14 amino acids. Germline assignment: CDR1 LNHDA and CDR2 SQIVND (reference sequence). Trimming cost V 1 base and J 7 bases, with 11 bases left between them. The CDR3 nucleotides read TGTGCCAGTAGTATAGCAGACCGGGACCAGCCCCAGCATTTT. Protein sequence: CASSIADRDQPQHF.

V gene TRBV7-2 combines with J gene TRBJ1-2, with 7 bases that match TRBD1. This CDR3 is built from 14 residues. Germline CDR1 reads SGHTA; CDR2 reads FQGNSA. V trimming: 2 bases; J trimming: 4 bases; junction bases outside the gene matches: 4. CDR3: CASSLRDSGYGYTF. The CDR3 DNA follows: TGTGCCAGCAGCTTACGGGACAGTGGCTATGGCTACACCTTC.

Here the CDR3 reads CASSESIVGDSNQPQHF. The CDR3 DNA sequence: TGCGCCAGCAGTGAGTCGATAGTAGGGGATAGCAATCAGCCCCAGCATTTT. The V gene is TRBV10-2, the J gene TRBJ1-5; possibly TRBD1 for D (5 bases). Germline lookup yields CDR1 WSHSY and CDR2 SAAADI. The CDR3 sequence is 17 residues long. The V and J ends lost 0 bases and 0 bases respectively, with 12 bases between them.

A remark on this clone: The same CDR3 can be traced to other DNA sequences in this sample. The chain carries TRBV20-1 and TRBJ1-2; no clear D gene. V was cut by 3 bases and J by 8 bases, with 13 bases left in between. This CDR3 is built from 12 residues. Germline CDR1 DFQATT, CDR2 SNEGSKA (reference sequence). DNA for the CDR3: TGCAGTGCTAGTTTGTGGACCGTAGGCTACACCTTC. It specifies CSASLWTVGYTF.

J is TRBJ2-7 and V is TRBV11-3, with 9 bases that match TRBD2. Germline V lookup: CDR1 SGHNT, CDR2 YENEEA. CDR3 size: 15 residues. After removal of 4 bases from V and 5 bases from J, the junction contained 9 bases not matched to a gene. CDR3 residues: CASSWGSGSSDEQYF. CDR3 DNA sequence: TGTGCCAGCAGCTGGGGTAGCGGGAGTTCGGACGAGCAGTACTTC.

Written as DNA, the CDR3 is TGTGCCAGCAGCCAACTGACAAATTCACCCCTCCACTTT. Protein: CASSQLTNSPLHF. The chain joins TRBV3-1 (or the pseudogene TRBV3-2) to TRBJ1-6; D is unresolved. CDR1 and CDR2 from the germline V gene are LGHDT and YNNKEL (reference sequence). The length of the CDR3 is 13 residues. Trimming shortened V by 2 bases and J by 7 bases, and 6 bases separated the two germline ends.

V usage is TRBV6-5 and J usage is TRBJ1-6, with 10 bases lining up with TRBD1. Germline assignment: CDR1 MNHEY and CDR2 SVGAGI. Trimming cost V 5 bases and J 8 bases; bases outside gene matches: 6. This CDR3 spans 15 amino acids. CDR3 nucleotide sequence: TGTGCCAGCAGTCGCCGGGACAGGGGTGATTCACCCCTCCACTTT. Its translation: CASSRRDRGDSPLHF.

The chain links TRBV30 to TRBJ1-2; D is possibly TRBD1 (5 bases). Germline CDR1 is GTSNPN and CDR2 is SVGIG (reference sequence). V lost 0 bases and J 7 bases, leaving 12 bases between the germline ends. CDR3 length: 13 residues. The CDR3 reads CAWSVGPGFGYTF. The CDR3 nucleotides read TGTGCCTGGAGTGTCGGGCCAGGGTTTGGCTACACCTTC.

The CDR3 region has the DNA TGTGCCAGCAGTAGTCAGGTTTCGGACGAGCAGTACTTC. Translated: CASSSQVSDEQYF. V is TRBV27 and J is TRBJ2-7; D remains ambiguous. Germline loops: CDR1 MNHEY, CDR2 SMNVEV (reference sequence). The V gene lost 5 bases and the J gene lost 5 bases, with 13 bases spanning the gap. CDR3 size: 13 residues.

This rearrangement joins TRBV27 to TRBJ1-4; D call uncertain. The CDR3 contains 14 residues. With 6 bases removed from V and 10 bases from J, the gap between germline ends came to 18 bases. Germline V CDR1 and CDR2: MNHEY, SMNVEV (reference sequence). CDR3 amino acids: CASSLGGVSVKLFF. The CDR3 region has the DNA TGTGCCAGCAGCCTTGGTGGGGTCTCGGTAAAACTGTTTTTT.

V usage is TRBV29-1 and J usage is TRBJ2-5; a weak D match, TRBD2 (5 bases). Germline V gene data show CDR1 as SQVTM and CDR2 as ANQGSEA. This CDR3 has 14 residues. With 3 bases removed from V and 1 base from J, the gap between germline ends came to 12 bases. DNA for the CDR3: TGCAGCGTTGATGGCGGACTCTTCCAAGAGACCCAGTACTTC. It translates to CSVDGGLFQETQYF.

The V gene is TRBV5-1, the J gene TRBJ2-1, with TRBD2 identical over 15 bases. V lost 0 bases, J lost 10 bases, and 5 bases stayed unmatched. CDR3 length equals 16 residues. Germline CDR1 reads SGHRS; CDR2 reads YFSETQ. The CDR3 spells CASSLVRGLAGGEQFF. The CDR3 DNA reads as TGCGCCAGCAGCTTGGTCCGTGGACTAGCGGGGGGGGAGCAGTTCTTC. Full variable domain (remainder filled in from reference TRBV5-1 and TRBJ2-1): KAGVTQTPRYLIKTRGQQVTLSCSPISGHRSVSWYQQTPGQGLQFLFEYFSETQRNKGNFPGRFSGRQFSNSRSEMNVSTLELGDSALYLCASSLVRGLAGGEQFFGPGTRLTVL.

The chain joins TRBV19 to TRBJ1-5, with TRBD1 matching over 11 bases. From germline, CDR1 is LNHDA and CDR2 SQIVND (reference sequence). With 4 bases clipped from V and 8 bases from J, the junction kept 7 bases outside the gene matches. This CDR3 is built from 15 residues. The CDR3 coding sequence is TGTGCCAGTAGTACGGGACAGGGGGTCTGGGAGCCCCAGCATTTT. Translation: CASSTGQGVWEPQHF.

The V gene is TRBV11-2, the J gene TRBJ2-5, with 9 bases aligning to TRBD1. The CDR3 is 15 residues long. Per the germline V gene, CDR1 is SGHAT and CDR2 is FQNNGV. J lost 3 bases, V lost 2 bases, and 4 bases had no gene match. CDR3 sequence reads: CASSLLRTGEETQYF. CDR3 nucleotide sequence: TGTGCCAGCAGCTTACTACGGACAGGGGAAGAGACCCAGTACTTC. The full variable domain, in which reference TRBV11-2 and TRBJ2-5 provide the parts outside the CDR3, is EAGVAQSPRYKIIEKRQSVAFWCNPISGHATLYWYQQILGQGPKLLIQFQNNGVVDDSQLPKDRFSAERLKGVDSTLKIQPAKLEDSAVYLCASSLLRTGEETQYFGPGTRLLVL.